The 2 T cell receptor beta chains given below trace back to one sample, sequenced in a study of Graves' ophthalmopathy and Graves' hyperthyroidism. Amplification targeted the TCR beta CDR3 regions, with RNA transcripts as the source material. HTBI primers were used in a first-round RT-PCR, which preceded a second-round multiplex PCR. Via MiXCR, TCRdb re-called the multiplex PCR reads, giving one row per CDR3 protein. The table lists over 40,000 distinct CDR3 sequences, 50% of them singletons. The sample was peripheral blood. Every receptor here comes from an adult man with Graves' ophthalmopathy.

A remark on this clonotype: Being one base from a much bigger clone, this may be a read error. Lacking the conserved final phenylalanine or tryptophan, this CDR3 likely reflects a read error. Because the CDR3's place on the DNA is in doubt, the DNA is left out and the CDR3 is given as listed by TCRdb. The V call is TRBV4-2, the J call TRBJ1-1; the D call of TRBD1 is as the table states it, not checked on the DNA. The CDR3 has 13 residues if both end residues are counted. CDR1 LGHNA and CDR2 YNFKEQ come from the germline V gene. The CDR3 is CASSADRVTEASL.

This clonotype was recorded many times. The genes are TRBV19 and TRBJ2-2; D is undetermined. There are 15 residues in the CDR3. Trimming left V 6 bases short and J 2 bases short, with 13 bases between. CDR1 and CDR2 (germline): LNHDA, SQIVND (reference sequence). This chain's CDR3 is CASSRSKGNTGELFF. CDR3 DNA: TGTGCCAGTAGCCGAAGTAAGGGAAACACCGGGGAGCTGTTTTTT.